The 20 T cell receptor beta chains below were found in one sample sequenced in a study of cytomegalovirus exposure and HLA in healthy donors. The PCR ran on 60 Vbeta and 13 Jbeta primers. The protocol was immunoSEQ multiplex PCR, while the TCRdb copy is restricted to in-frame clones and leaves out a portion. The sample has 50,000 to 70,000 clones, around 62% seen once. Sequencing was done on a sample of PBMCs. Receptors were obtained from a man aged 30 to 45 in good health and CMV-seronegative.

The chain combines TRBV11-2 with TRBJ2-7; possibly TRBD1 for D (5 bases). Germline-derived CDR1 and CDR2 are SGHAT and FQNNGV. Trimming took 3 bases from V and 9 from J, leaving 18 bases between them. The CDR3 has 14 amino acids. This CDR3 reads CASSFHITPGMQYV. CDR3 nucleotides: TGTGCCAGCAGCTTCCATATTACCCCAGGGATGCAGTACGTC.

The V call is TRBV7-6, the J call TRBJ2-2; a weak D match, TRBD1 (6 bases). CDR3 size: 13 residues. Germline CDR1 SGHVS, CDR2 FNYEAQ. Trimming took 6 bases from V and 4 from J, leaving 9 bases between them. The CDR3 DNA reads TGTGCCAGCAGGAACAGGGTCACCGGGGAGCTGTTTTTT. Its protein product is CASRNRVTGELFF.

A word on this clone: The sample holds other DNA sequences that translate to the same CDR3. The J gene is TRBJ2-1, the V gene TRBV7-2; 10 nucleotides match TRBD2. This CDR3 is 17 amino acids long. With V trimmed by 0 bases and J by 4 bases, 6 bases remained unmatched. Germline assignment: CDR1 SGHTA and CDR2 FQGNSA. The CDR3 DNA is TGTGCCAGCAGCTTAGCGCTGGTACTAGCGGGGTACAATGAGCAGTTCTTC. Residues: CASSLALVLAGYNEQFF. Filled out from reference TRBV7-2 and TRBJ2-1, the complete variable domain reads GAGVSQSPSNKVTEKGKDVELRCDPISGHTALYWYRQSLGQGLEFLIYFQGNSAPDKSGLPSDRFSAERTGGSVSTLTIQRTQQEDSAVYLCASSLALVLAGYNEQFFGPGTRLTVL.

This chain uses TRBV9 with TRBJ1-3, with TRBD1 as a possible D gene (5 bases). The CDR3 extends over 16 amino acids. Germline lookup yields CDR1 SGDLS and CDR2 YYNGEE. V lost 0 bases and J lost 0, with 10 bases in between. The DNA for the CDR3 is TGTGCCAGCAGCGTAGACATAACAGGCTCTGGAAACACCATATATTTT. Translating gives CASSVDITGSGNTIYF.

This chain joins TRBV6-6 and TRBJ2-2, with 8 nucleotides matching TRBD1. V trimming: 6 bases; J trimming: 8 bases; junction bases outside the gene matches: 5. CDR1 and CDR2 from the germline V gene are MNHNY and SVGAGI (reference sequence). The CDR3 loop spans 13 amino acids. CDR3 nucleotides: TGTGCCAGCAGCCAGGGGGCAAAGGGGGAGCTGTTTTTT. Translation gives CASSQGAKGELFF.

The V and J genes are TRBV30 and TRBJ2-3; the D gene is possibly TRBD1 (5 bases). Deletions cut 8 bases from V and 0 bases from J, with 9 bases between. The CDR3 consists of 12 residues. Germline CDR1 and CDR2: GTSNPN and SVGIG (reference sequence). The CDR3 nucleotides read TGTGCCCTTGCAGGGAGCACAGATACGCAGTATTTT. Amino acids: CALAGSTDTQYF.

This chain links TRBV10-3 with TRBJ1-4; D is possibly TRBD1 (5 bases). V was clipped by 8 bases and J by 6 bases, with 16 bases between them. The CDR3 runs to 14 residues. Germline-derived CDR1 and CDR2 are ENHRY and SYGVKD. In DNA, the CDR3 is TGTGCCATCCGGAGGGGCCGGTATGATGAAAAACTGTTTTTT. It yields the protein CAIRRGRYDEKLFF.

This rearrangement joins TRBV6-6 to TRBJ1-2, with a weak D call TRBD1 (5 bases). Germline-derived CDR1 and CDR2 are MNHNY and SVGAGI (reference sequence). Trimming removed 0 bases at V and 6 bases at J, with 11 bases between. The CDR3 sequence is 14 residues long. The DNA for the CDR3 is TGTGCCAGCAGTTACTCGGGCAGGGTAGATGGCTACACCTTC. This sequence encodes CASSYSGRVDGYTF.

CDR3 residues: CAETSGVADTQYF. The CDR3 region has the DNA TGTGCCGAGACTAGCGGGGTTGCAGATACGCAGTATTTT. This chain joins TRBV7-9 and TRBJ2-3; 11 bases line up with TRBD2. CDR3 length: 13 residues. The germline V gene has CDR1 SEHNR and CDR2 FQNEAQ (reference sequence). The ends lost 11 bases at V and 4 bases at J; junction bases unmatched: 5.

This clone was seen more than once but under ten times. The rearrangement links TRBV2 to TRBJ2-2, with 14 bases fitting TRBD2. There are 17 residues in the CDR3. Trimming took 6 bases from V and 5 from J; bases not matched to a gene: 8. CDR1 is SNHLY, CDR2 FYNNEI, per germline. The CDR3 sequence is CASRPGLAGGGTGELFF. The CDR3 coding sequence is TGTGCCAGCAGACCCGGACTAGCGGGGGGTGGGACCGGGGAGCTGTTTTTT.

This clone was found a few times. The J gene is TRBJ1-1, the V gene TRBV6-6, with D hard to call. This CDR3 has 12 residues. The germline CDR1 and CDR2 sequences are MNHNY and SVGAGI (reference sequence). V lost 3 bases and J lost 9, with 11 bases in between. CDR3 loop: CASSYPGQKAFF. CDR3 nucleotide sequence: TGTGCCAGCAGTTATCCAGGTCAGAAAGCTTTCTTT.

The rearrangement uses TRBV14 and TRBJ1-1; tentatively, D is TRBD1 (5 bases). Per the germline V gene, CDR1 is SGHDN and CDR2 is FVKESK. The ends were cut back, 2 bases at V and 2 bases at J, with 12 bases in the middle. This CDR3 spans 15 amino acids. CDR3 DNA sequence: TGTGCCAGCAGCCAACAAGGACACCCAAACACTGAAGCTTTCTTT. Protein: CASSQQGHPNTEAFF.

This chain connects TRBV9 to TRBJ2-5; D perhaps matches TRBD2 (6 bases). Trimming removed 0 bases from V and 1 base from J, with 10 bases in between. In germline, CDR1 is SGDLS, CDR2 YYNGEE. CDR3 length: 15 amino acids. CDR3 sequence (DNA): TGTGCCAGCAGCGTAGGCGGGGTCATCCAAGAGACCCAGTACTTC. Translating it yields CASSVGGVIQETQYF.

In its sample, this clone was seen once. The V and J genes are TRBV4-1 and TRBJ1-4; D might be TRBD1 (6 bases). The germline V gene encodes CDR1 MGHRA and CDR2 YSYEKL. CDR3 length equals 15 residues. V dropped 4 bases and J dropped 8 bases, with 17 bases sitting between them. CDR3 residues: CASSRGRQATEKLFF. The CDR3 nucleotides are TGCGCCAGCAGCCGGGGTAGACAGGCTACGGAAAAACTGTTTTTT.

The chain links TRBV30 to TRBJ2-7, with 10 bases that match TRBD1. Germline V gene data show CDR1 as GTSNPN and CDR2 as SVGIG (reference sequence). V lost 3 bases, J lost 2 bases, and 4 bases stayed unmatched. This CDR3 is 14 amino acids long. CDR3 coding DNA: TGTGCCTGGAGCCCGGGACAGGGGCCCTACGAGCAGTACTTC. Its protein is CAWSPGQGPYEQYF.

The chain carries TRBV7-9 and TRBJ2-2; no reliable D call. CDR1 is SEHNR and CDR2 is FQNEAQ in the germline V gene (reference sequence). The CDR3 contains 14 residues. V lost 6 bases to trimming and J lost 1 base, with 9 bases between them. This CDR3 reads CASRPTENTGELFF. The CDR3 region has the DNA TGTGCCAGCAGGCCAACAGAGAACACCGGGGAGCTGTTTTTT.

This clone was counted a few times. V and J are TRBV5-1 and TRBJ2-5, with D unresolved. CDR1 SGHRS and CDR2 YFSETQ come from the germline V gene. This CDR3 region has 13 residues. V was pared by 2 bases and J by 4 bases, with 9 bases between. CDR3 nucleotides: TGCGCCAGCAGCTTAGTCGCAGGAGAGACCCAGTACTTC. This gives the protein CASSLVAGETQYF.

The chain is built from TRBV27 and TRBJ2-7; TRBD1 is a possible D gene (6 bases). Germline V gene sequence: CDR1 MNHEY, CDR2 SMNVEV (reference sequence). CDR3 length: 13 amino acids. Trimming took off 5 bases at V and 3 bases at J, with 11 bases between the two ends. The CDR3, as DNA: TGTGCCAGCAGTACAGGGTTGGGCTACGAGCAGTACTTC. This gives the protein CASSTGLGYEQYF.

Only a few counts were recorded for this clone. V and J are TRBV6-4 and TRBJ1-6; the match to TRBD1 covers 7 bases. The germline V gene encodes CDR1 MRHNA and CDR2 SNTAGT. The trim removed 10 bases at V and 18 bases at J, leaving 21 bases unmatched. The CDR3 has 14 residues. The CDR3 sequence is CATCVDIVNSGGHF. CDR3 nucleotides: TGTGCCACTTGTGTGGACATCGTTAATTCAGGGGGCCACTTT.

The V gene is TRBV7-8, the J gene TRBJ1-1, with D perhaps TRBD1 (6 bases). Germline V gene sequence: CDR1 SGHVS, CDR2 FQNEAQ. The V end was cut by 5 bases, the J end by 2 bases, with 15 bases between. This CDR3 spans 15 amino acids. CDR3 amino acids: CASSRKQGRNTEAFF. The CDR3 nucleotides read TGTGCCAGCAGCCGAAAACAGGGCAGAAACACTGAAGCTTTCTTT.